The 28 T cell receptor beta chains presented below share a single source sample, sequenced in a study of T cell repertoires in cytomegalovirus infection. TCRdb redid the calling of the reads with MiXCR, one entry per CDR3 protein. The sample shows approximately 110,000 distinct CDR3 sequences, 9.5% to 13% of them seen only once. Their antigens remain unidentified. Sequences were obtained from PBMCs, sequenced either directly or after in vitro stimulation (not recorded which). The receptors derive from a human donor in good health (CMV status not recorded). Some clones in this sample may be carry-over from other donors' samples.

In its sample, this clonotype was seen a few times. The genes are TRBV7-3 and TRBJ2-1; 8 bases agree with TRBD1. The V and J ends lost 1 base and 4 bases, in that order; junction bases with no gene match: 6. The CDR3 spans 16 residues. Germline loops: CDR1 SGHTA, CDR2 FQGTGA. As DNA, the CDR3 is TGTGCCAGCAGCTTAAGACAGGGGTTCCGGTACAATGAGCAGTTCTTC. Its protein is CASSLRQGFRYNEQFF.

This clonotype has at least ten counts. V is TRBV7-3 and J is TRBJ1-2; D not certain. From germline, CDR1 is SGHTA and CDR2 FQGTGA. V lost 1 base and J lost 9, with 18 bases in between. The CDR3 is made up of 15 amino acids. CDR3 region: CASSLNGPADTRYTF. DNA of the CDR3: TGTGCCAGCAGCTTAAATGGTCCGGCAGACACTCGCTACACCTTC. Combining the CDR3 with reference TRBV7-3 and TRBJ1-2 gives the whole variable domain GAGVSQTPSNKVTEKGKYVELRCDPISGHTALYWYRQSLGQGPEFLIYFQGTGAADDSGLPNDRFFAVRPEGSVSTLKIQRTERGDSAVYLCASSLNGPADTRYTFGSGTRLTVV.

This clonotype was seen many times. The genes are TRBV7-9 and TRBJ1-1; D is ambiguous. The CDR3 sequence is 14 residues long. Trimming shortened V by 5 bases and J by 5 bases, and 15 bases separated the two germline ends. Germline V gene data show CDR1 as SEHNR and CDR2 as FQNEAQ (reference sequence). For the CDR3, the DNA is TGTGCCAGCAGCCGGGCCTCAGCCGGGACTGAAGCTTTCTTT. Protein sequence: CASSRASAGTEAFF.

This clonotype was found many times. This rearrangement joins TRBV7-2 to TRBJ2-1; unclear D gene. The germline V gene encodes CDR1 SGHTA and CDR2 FQGNSA. V lost 5 bases and J lost 0, with 11 bases in between. The CDR3 has 15 residues. The CDR3 DNA reads as TGTGCCAGCAGCCTAGTTATGTACTCCTACAATGAGCAGTTCTTC. It specifies CASSLVMYSYNEQFF.

The chain is built from TRBV7-4 and TRBJ1-1; D possibly corresponds to TRBD1 (5 bases). Deletions cut 5 bases from V and 0 bases from J, with 10 bases between. This CDR3 is built from 14 residues. Germline V gene data show CDR1 as SGHVT and CDR2 as SQSDAQ. As DNA, the CDR3 is TGTGCCAGCAGCGGAGACAGATTGAACACTGAAGCTTTCTTT. Amino acids: CASSGDRLNTEAFF.

V usage is TRBV5-6 and J usage is TRBJ1-1; 11 bases agree with TRBD1. CDR1 is SGHDT and CDR2 is YYEEEE in the germline V gene. Trimming cost V 4 bases and J 4 bases; bases outside gene matches: 6. CDR3 length: 15 residues. Written as DNA, the CDR3 is TGTGCCAGCAGCACCCGGACAGGGGGCTTCACTGAAGCTTTCTTT. Residues: CASSTRTGGFTEAFF.

Many counts were recorded for this clonotype. The chain uses TRBV28 and TRBJ2-3, with 8 positions matching TRBD2. This CDR3 has 16 amino acids. The trim removed 4 bases at V and 2 bases at J, leaving 8 bases unmatched. Germline CDR1 reads MDHEN; CDR2 reads SYDVKM. Written as DNA, the CDR3 is TGTGCCAGCAGTTCCGAAGCGGGAGCCCCCACAGATACGCAGTATTTT. Translated, it gives CASSSEAGAPTDTQYF.

As regards this clonotype: One end of the junction varies from germline; a read error may be responsible. V and J are TRBV19 and TRBJ1-1; 7 bases fit TRBD1. The CDR3 is 11 amino acids. Germline V gene sequence: CDR1 LNHDA, CDR2 SQIVND (reference sequence). The CDR3 region has the DNA TGTGCCAGTAGTACCGGGACAGCCCGCGATTTT. It yields the protein CASSTGTARDF.

In its sample, this clonotype was seen once. Possible read error: a much larger clone is one base away. This chain uses TRBV11-3 with TRBJ2-1, with D unresolved. Germline assignment: CDR1 SGHNT and CDR2 YENEEA. This CDR3 has 13 amino acids. The CDR3: CASSLNQYNEQLF. DNA of the CDR3: TGTGCCAGCAGCTTAAATCAGTACAATGAGCAGCTCTTC.

There are many counts of this clonotype. V is TRBV7-2 and J is TRBJ1-4; no reliable D call. V dropped 6 bases and J dropped 8 bases, with 10 bases sitting between them. CDR1 is SGHTA, CDR2 FQGNSA, per germline. The CDR3 contains 12 residues. This CDR3 reads CASRFDGEKLFF. The CDR3 DNA reads as TGTGCCAGCAGATTTGACGGCGAAAAACTGTTTTTT.

In this sample, this clonotype turned up many times. This sequence joins TRBV10-3 and TRBJ1-5, with unresolved D. This CDR3 spans 14 amino acids. Germline CDR1 and CDR2: ENHRY and SYGVKD. Between the trimmed V and J ends, which lost 0 bases and 4 bases, there was a span of 7 bases. CDR3: CAISESASNQPQHF. The CDR3 bases are TGTGCCATCAGTGAGTCGGCCTCTAATCAGCCCCAGCATTTT.

This chain joins TRBV20-1 and TRBJ1-5; maybe TRBD1 (6 bases). The CDR3 has 14 amino acids. Trimming took 7 bases from V and 4 from J, leaving 17 bases between them. From germline, CDR1 is DFQATT and CDR2 SNEGSKA (reference sequence). The CDR3 DNA reads TGCAGTGTTCAGGGGTCTGGAGTAAATCAGCCCCAGCATTTT. Its translation is CSVQGSGVNQPQHF.

This clonotype has ten or more counts. V and J are TRBV27 and TRBJ1-5; D call uncertain. Germline V gene data show CDR1 as MNHEY and CDR2 as SMNVEV (reference sequence). V dropped 0 bases and J dropped 1 base, with 4 bases sitting between them. This CDR3 region has 14 residues. The CDR3 reads CASSLSGSNQPQHF. CDR3 nucleotide sequence: TGTGCCAGCAGTTTATCAGGGAGCAATCAGCCCCAGCATTTT.

This clonotype was observed at least ten times. The V and J genes are TRBV6-2 or TRBV6-3 and TRBJ2-1, with D possibly matching TRBD2 (6 bases). The ends were cut back, 2 bases at V and 3 bases at J, with 8 bases in the middle. Germline loops: CDR1 MNHEY, CDR2 SVGEGT. The CDR3 runs 14 residues. In nucleotides, the CDR3 is TGTGCCAGCAGTTACCCGGACTACTACAATGAGCAGTTCTTC. It yields the protein CASSYPDYYNEQFF.

This clonotype was seen more than once but under ten times. The V gene is TRBV12-3 or TRBV12-4, the J gene TRBJ1-5; D unclear. The CDR3 totals 14 residues. V was trimmed by 5 bases and J by 5 bases, leaving 13 bases between them. CDR3 bases: TGTGCCAGCAGTCCCTGGACCCTTCATCAGCCCCAGCATTTT. Its translation is CASSPWTLHQPQHF.

The V and J genes are TRBV7-2 and TRBJ1-1; D unclear. Trimming shortened V by 2 bases and J by 10 bases, and 14 bases separated the two germline ends. The CDR3 extends over 13 amino acids. From germline, CDR1 is SGHTA and CDR2 FQGNSA. The CDR3 DNA reads as TGTGCCAGCAGCTTAACGACGAGGGCGACAGCTTTCTTT. Protein sequence: CASSLTTRATAFF. The full variable domain, its missing parts supplied by reference TRBV7-2 and TRBJ1-1, is GAGVSQSPSNKVTEKGKDVELRCDPISGHTALYWYRQSLGQGLEFLIYFQGNSAPDKSGLPSDRFSAERTGGSVSTLTIQRTQQEDSAVYLCASSLTTRATAFFGQGTRLTVV.

This clonotype has ten or more counts. The chain uses TRBV10-2 and TRBJ1-5; TRBD1 matches 7 bases. V was pared by 8 bases and J by 4 bases, with 14 bases of the junction left unmatched. The length of the CDR3 is 16 residues. Looked up from germline, CDR1 is WSHSY and CDR2 is SAAADI. CDR3 amino acids: CASSPQGGAGNQPQHF. The DNA of the CDR3 is TGCGCCAGCTCCCCTCAGGGGGGCGCCGGGAATCAGCCCCAGCATTTT.

Only a few counts were recorded for this clonotype. The chain has TRBV27 and TRBJ1-2; TRBD1 aligns across 9 bases. Trimming at V came to 8 bases and at J to 10 bases, leaving 8 bases not matched to a gene. The CDR3 loop spans 12 amino acids. Germline V lookup: CDR1 MNHEY, CDR2 SMNVEV (reference sequence). The CDR3 sequence is CASSTGGRDYTF. For the CDR3, the DNA is TGTGCCAGCTCTACAGGGGGCAGGGACTACACCTTC.

The rearrangement joins TRBV18 to TRBJ1-1; D is undetermined. Trimming took off 4 bases at V and 6 bases at J, with 9 bases between the two ends. This CDR3 spans 12 amino acids. CDR1 is KGHSH and CDR2 is LQKENI in the germline V gene. Here the CDR3 DNA reads TGTGCCAGCTCACTCAAACCACCTGAAGCTTTCTTT. Protein sequence: CASSLKPPEAFF.

The chain has TRBV2 and TRBJ2-3; D perhaps matches TRBD2 (5 bases). The CDR3 extends over 14 amino acids. In germline, CDR1 is SNHLY, CDR2 FYNNEI. V gave up 6 bases and J gave up 5 bases, with 15 bases separating them. This chain's CDR3 is CASRGVRGLDTQYF. The CDR3 DNA reads TGTGCCAGCAGGGGAGTACGGGGTCTAGATACGCAGTATTTT.

The table lists this clonotype with a few counts. V is TRBV6-2 or TRBV6-3 and J is TRBJ2-1; 13 bases line up with TRBD2. Germline V gives CDR1 MNHEY, CDR2 SVGEGT. Germline trimming cut 6 bases from V and 2 bases from J; bases unmatched to any gene: 16. The CDR3 runs to 20 residues. The CDR3 coding sequence is TGTGCCAGCAGCTATCTTCCGCTTAGACTAGCGGGAGGAACCTACAATGAGCAGTTCTTC. Its protein product is CASSYLPLRLAGGTYNEQFF.

The chain couples TRBV6-5 to TRBJ2-7; D possibly corresponds to TRBD1 (7 bases). With 2 bases removed from V and 0 bases from J, the gap between germline ends came to 11 bases. The germline V gene encodes CDR1 MNHEY and CDR2 SVGAGI. The CDR3 has 15 amino acids. CDR3 in amino acids: CASSYAGGSSYEQYV. CDR3 DNA: TGTGCCAGCAGTTACGCAGGGGGGAGCTCCTACGAGCAGTACGTC.

This clonotype occurred a few times. The chain has TRBV14 and TRBJ1-1; TRBD1 might be the D (5 bases). Per germline, CDR1 SGHDN and CDR2 FVKESK. CDR3 length: 13 residues. The V end was cut by 1 base, the J end by 10 bases, with 13 bases between. The CDR3 reads CASSQVSGIRAFF. The CDR3 bases are TGTGCCAGCAGCCAAGTCTCAGGGATCCGAGCTTTCTTT.

This clonotype has ten or more counts. The genes are TRBV7-2 and TRBJ1-4, with D unclear. Germline lookup yields CDR1 SGHTA and CDR2 FQGNSA. This CDR3 comprises 12 residues. Deletions cut 1 base from V and 11 bases from J, with 8 bases between. CDR3 bases: TGTGCCAGCAGCTTAGTCCCCGAGAAACTGTTTTTT. This translates into CASSLVPEKLFF. The full variable domain, in which reference TRBV7-2 and TRBJ1-4 provide the parts outside the CDR3, is GAGVSQSPSNKVTEKGKDVELRCDPISGHTALYWYRQSLGQGLEFLIYFQGNSAPDKSGLPSDRFSAERTGGSVSTLTIQRTQQEDSAVYLCASSLVPEKLFFGSGTQLSVL.

The V and J genes are TRBV12-3 or TRBV12-4 and TRBJ2-1; D might be TRBD2 (5 bases). V was trimmed by 2 bases and J by 4 bases, leaving 12 bases between them. This CDR3 has 15 amino acids. DNA for the CDR3: TGTGCCAGCAGTTTAAGAACTGCGGGTTACAATGAGCAGTTCTTC. Translated: CASSLRTAGYNEQFF.

This clonotype was picked up many times. For the CDR3, the DNA is TGTGCCAGCAGCTTCACGGCCGGGGAGCTGTTTTTT. Its protein is CASSFTAGELFF. This chain joins TRBV7-2 and TRBJ2-2; D gene uncertain. The CDR3 runs 12 residues. V dropped 3 bases and J dropped 6 bases, with 5 bases sitting between them. The germline V gene encodes CDR1 SGHTA and CDR2 FQGNSA.

This clonotype has at least ten counts. The chain couples TRBV12-3 or TRBV12-4 to TRBJ2-3; 10 nucleotides align to TRBD2. Trimming took 8 bases from V and 5 from J; bases not matched to a gene: 7. The length of the CDR3 is 14 residues. CDR3 sequence: CASGVAGGIDTQYF. The CDR3 DNA follows: TGTGCCAGCGGAGTAGCGGGAGGAATAGATACGCAGTATTTT.

This clonotype was seen more than once but under ten times. The chain links TRBV14 to TRBJ2-5; 13 bases line up with TRBD2. This CDR3 spans 16 amino acids. From germline, CDR1 is SGHDN and CDR2 FVKESK. Germline trimming cut 4 bases from V and 6 bases from J; bases unmatched to any gene: 8. CDR3 loop: CASSLAPGLAGKTQYF. The CDR3 bases are TGTGCCAGCAGCCTCGCTCCGGGACTAGCGGGAAAGACCCAGTACTTC.